This T cell receptor (beta chain) was sequenced during a study of blood T cell repertoires in COVID-19. Turning to the study itself: The cDNA or gDNA used as material had been derived from T cells, B-cell-depleted T cells, or PBMCs.

Per germline, CDR1 SGHRS and CDR2 YFSETQ. Trimming took off 4 bases at V and 3 bases at J, with 10 bases between the two ends. The CDR3 has 13 amino acids. Original methodology: Amplification from reference gene primers served as the basis for estimated nucleated cell counts. The table came from immunoSEQ multiplex PCR; TCRdb's copy has only in-frame clones and leaves some out. V, J and clone size reflect that table, while D and trimming were determined from the DNA. The sample carries about 140,000 clones, more than 75% recorded once. The rearrangement uses TRBV5-1 and TRBJ1-1, with D unclear. Sequencing was carried out using peripheral blood. This TCR derives from a woman in her 50s with active or convalescent COVID-19. CDR3 loop: CASSPSEYTEAFF. CDR3 sequence (DNA): TGCGCCAGCAGCCCTTCGGAGTACACTGAAGCTTTCTTT.